One sample yielded the 28 T cell receptor beta chains listed below, sequenced in a study of blood T cell repertoires in COVID-19. Clones were read by immunoSEQ multiplex PCR, and TCRdb kept only the in-frame ones, dropping some. The data contain around 67,000 clones, 85% to 90% of them singletons. The specimen sequenced was peripheral blood. The receptors were sampled from a man in his fifties or sixties with active COVID-19.

This sequence joins TRBV3-1 (or the pseudogene TRBV3-2) and TRBJ1-2; D gene unclear. Germline V lookup: CDR1 LGHDT, CDR2 YNNKEL (reference sequence). The V end lost 1 base, the J end lost 3 bases, and 6 bases lay between the germline ends. The CDR3 is 13 amino acids. CDR3 in DNA: TGTGCCAGCAGCCAAGTCGTAGACTATGGCTACACCTTC. Protein: CASSQVVDYGYTF.

This rearrangement joins TRBV7-2 to TRBJ2-1; 10 bases line up with TRBD2. Losses at the gene ends were 1 base for V and 5 bases for J; bases not matched to a gene: 5. This CDR3 spans 16 amino acids. The germline V gene has CDR1 SGHTA and CDR2 FQGNSA. The CDR3 loop is CASSLVAGGEDNEQFF. DNA of the CDR3: TGTGCCAGCAGCTTAGTAGCGGGAGGTGAGGACAATGAGCAGTTCTTC. Supplemented by reference TRBV7-2 and TRBJ2-1, the full variable domain reads GAGVSQSPSNKVTEKGKDVELRCDPISGHTALYWYRQSLGQGLEFLIYFQGNSAPDKSGLPSDRFSAERTGGSVSTLTIQRTQQEDSAVYLCASSLVAGGEDNEQFFGPGTRLTVL.

V usage is TRBV5-1 and J usage is TRBJ2-7, with D possibly being TRBD2 (6 bases). Germline assignment: CDR1 SGHRS and CDR2 YFSETQ. Trimming removed 0 bases from V and 5 bases from J, with 9 bases in between. The CDR3 is 13 residues long. The CDR3 protein is CASSLVGGDEQYF. CDR3 sequence (DNA): TGCGCCAGCAGCTTGGTTGGCGGGGACGAGCAGTACTTC.

Note on this clone: The germline gene is not matched at one end of the junction; a read error may be the cause. The chain uses TRBV19 and TRBJ2-5; D possibly corresponds to TRBD2 (6 bases). The CDR3 has 13 amino acids. Germline V gene lookup returns CDR1 LNHDA and CDR2 SQIVND (reference sequence). This CDR3 reads CAVGWATGEAQYF. The DNA of the CDR3 is TGTGCCGTCGGCTGGGCTACGGGAGAGGCCCAGTACTTC.

This clone came up once. The chain couples TRBV15 to TRBJ2-3; TRBD2 agrees at 7 bases. The CDR3 has 17 residues. The V and J ends lost 1 base and 2 bases, in that order; junction bases with no gene match: 9. Germline V gene data show CDR1 as LNHNV and CDR2 as YYDKDF (reference sequence). CDR3 amino acids: CATSRGVGAGITDTQYF. The CDR3 coding sequence is TGTGCCACCAGCAGAGGAGTCGGAGCGGGGATCACAGATACGCAGTATTTT. Full variable domain (remainder filled in from reference TRBV15 and TRBJ2-3): DAMVIQNPRYQVTQFGKPVTLSCSQTLNHNVMYWYQQKSSQAPKLLFHYYDKDFNNEADTPDNFQSRRPNTSFCFLDIRSPGLGDTAMYLCATSRGVGAGITDTQYFGPGTRLTVL.

The chain joins TRBV30 to TRBJ2-5, with D possibly being TRBD2 (6 bases). Germline values: CDR1 GTSNPN, CDR2 SVGIG (reference sequence). V was cut by 5 bases and J by 5 bases, with 12 bases left in between. The CDR3 is 12 residues long. The CDR3 here is CAWRGSGETQYF. The DNA for the CDR3 is TGTGCCTGGCGGGGGTCCGGTGAGACCCAGTACTTC.

The V call is TRBV27, the J call TRBJ2-2; maybe TRBD1 (6 bases). Germline V gene data show CDR1 as MNHEY and CDR2 as SMNVEV (reference sequence). With 8 bases removed from V and 5 bases from J, the gap between germline ends came to 12 bases. The CDR3 extends over 13 amino acids. The CDR3 loop is CASFGQMTGELFF. CDR3 coding DNA: TGTGCCAGCTTTGGACAGATGACCGGGGAGCTGTTTTTT.

The rearrangement joins TRBV28 to TRBJ1-2; 9 bases agree with TRBD1. From germline, CDR1 is MDHEN and CDR2 SYDVKM. This CDR3 has 13 amino acids. With 6 bases clipped from V and 8 bases from J, the junction kept 7 bases outside the gene matches. The CDR3, as DNA: TGTGCCAGCAGGGTGGGACAGGGTCCGGGCTACACCTTC. Translating gives CASRVGQGPGYTF.

This rearrangement joins TRBV4-2 to TRBJ1-1; TRBD1 matches at 8 bases. The CDR3 spans 14 residues. Losses at the gene ends were 4 bases for V and 0 bases for J; bases not matched to a gene: 1. In germline, CDR1 is LGHNA, CDR2 YNFKEQ. The chain's CDR3 is CASSLDRVNTEAFF. DNA of the CDR3: TGTGCCAGCAGCCTGGACAGGGTGAACACTGAAGCTTTCTTT.

This clone was seen a single time. The chain combines TRBV11-3 with TRBJ2-2; a weak D match, TRBD1 (6 bases). The V and J ends lost 4 bases and 7 bases respectively, with 16 bases between them. Germline V gives CDR1 SGHNT, CDR2 YENEEA. This CDR3 is built from 15 residues. The CDR3 sequence: CASSSRGSTNGELFF. DNA for the CDR3: TGTGCCAGCAGCTCGAGGGGGTCCACAAACGGGGAGCTGTTTTTT.

The chain combines TRBV3-1 (or the pseudogene TRBV3-2) with TRBJ1-1; 8 nucleotides line up with TRBD1. V shed 4 bases, J shed 4 bases, and the junction held 5 bases outside the gene matches. This CDR3 is built from 14 residues. Germline CDR1 LGHDT, CDR2 YNNKEL (reference sequence). The CDR3 DNA follows: TGTGCCAGCAGCCTTCGGACAGGGCGCACTGAAGCTTTCTTT. As protein: CASSLRTGRTEAFF.

V usage is TRBV10-3 and J usage is TRBJ1-2; no clear D gene. This CDR3 contains 11 residues. Trimming pared 6 bases from V and 4 bases from J, leaving 6 bases between. Looked up from germline, CDR1 is ENHRY and CDR2 is SYGVKD. CDR3 loop: CAIRGSYGYTF. The DNA of the CDR3 is TGTGCCATCAGGGGCAGCTATGGCTACACCTTC.

V usage is TRBV9 and J usage is TRBJ1-1; TRBD1 might be the D (5 bases). V was shortened by 0 bases and J by 1 base, with 10 bases between the two germline ends. Germline CDR1 and CDR2: SGDLS and YYNGEE. This CDR3 has 15 residues. The CDR3 reads CASSVVGVPNTEAFF. The CDR3, as DNA: TGTGCCAGCAGCGTAGTAGGGGTCCCGAACACTGAAGCTTTCTTT.

The V and J genes are TRBV11-3 and TRBJ2-2, with 7 nucleotides matching TRBD1. The germline V gene encodes CDR1 SGHNT and CDR2 YENEEA. V lost 5 bases to trimming and J lost 6 bases; unmatched junction nucleotides: 6. This CDR3 is built from 14 residues. The CDR3: CASSQHRGSGELFF. The CDR3 DNA follows: TGTGCCAGCAGCCAACACAGGGGATCCGGGGAGCTGTTTTTT.

This clone was recorded many times. This specimen includes other DNA sequences encoding the same CDR3. The gene calls are TRBV4-3 and TRBJ2-3; D gene uncertain. Trimming cost V 0 bases and J 6 bases, with 7 bases left between them. The CDR3 loop spans 13 amino acids. From germline, CDR1 is LGHNA and CDR2 YSLEER. The CDR3 DNA sequence: TGCGCCAGCAGCCAAGATCCGAGGGATACGCAGTATTTT. This gives the protein CASSQDPRDTQYF.

This clone turned up a few times. V and J are TRBV11-2 and TRBJ1-1; D not certain. V lost 1 base to trimming and J lost 11 bases, with 20 bases between them. CDR3 size: 15 residues. In germline, CDR1 is SGHAT, CDR2 FQNNGV. The CDR3 nucleotides are TGTGCCAGCAGCTTAGGTCTGGGTTCGATTGGAGAGGCTTTCTTT. Protein: CASSLGLGSIGEAFF.

The chain couples TRBV7-2 to TRBJ2-7; unclear D gene. Trimming stripped 2 bases from V and 2 bases from J, with 10 bases between. CDR1 is SGHTA and CDR2 is FQGNSA in the germline V gene. The CDR3 has 14 residues. The CDR3 sequence is CASSLIARTYEQYF. The CDR3 DNA reads TGTGCCAGCAGCTTAATAGCCCGGACCTACGAGCAGTACTTC.

The chain's CDR3 is CASSLSTGPNYGYTF. The CDR3 coding sequence is TGTGCCAGCAGTTTAAGTACAGGGCCAAACTATGGCTACACCTTC. The chain links TRBV28 to TRBJ1-2, with D maybe TRBD1 (6 bases). The CDR3 has 15 residues. Germline values: CDR1 MDHEN, CDR2 SYDVKM. Trimming removed 2 bases at V and 2 bases at J, with 12 bases between.

The rearrangement links TRBV13 to TRBJ1-1, with 7 bases fitting TRBD1. Per germline, CDR1 PRHDT and CDR2 FYEKMQ (reference sequence). This CDR3 is built from 15 residues. J was trimmed by 7 bases and V by 5 bases; bases with no gene match: 13. Here the CDR3 DNA reads TGTGCCAGCAGCCTTAGACAGGGCGCCACTCGTGAAGCTTTCTTT. It translates to CASSLRQGATREAFF.

The DNA of the CDR3 is TGTGCCAGCAGCTTAGGGGTAGCGGGAAACCAGTACTTC. Translating gives CASSLGVAGNQYF. The rearrangement joins TRBV7-2 to TRBJ2-5; 8 nucleotides line up with TRBD2. The V and J ends lost 1 base and 10 bases, in that order; junction bases with no gene match: 5. CDR1 is SGHTA and CDR2 is FQGNSA in the germline V gene. This CDR3 has 13 amino acids.

J is TRBJ1-1 and V is TRBV28, with D possibly matching TRBD1 (5 bases). The ends were cut back, 6 bases at V and 2 bases at J, with 13 bases in the middle. CDR1 MDHEN and CDR2 SYDVKM come from the germline V gene. This CDR3 spans 14 amino acids. CDR3 DNA: TGTGCCAGCAGCCCGGTGGGGGGAAACACTGAAGCTTTCTTT. Translation gives CASSPVGGNTEAFF.

J is TRBJ1-6 and V is TRBV27, with 8 bases identical to TRBD1. The germline gives CDR1 MNHEY, CDR2 SMNVEV (reference sequence). V lost 0 bases to trimming and J lost 10 bases; unmatched junction nucleotides: 5. This CDR3 is 15 amino acids long. The CDR3 spells CASSLSARGRSPLHF. CDR3 DNA: TGTGCCAGCAGTTTATCGGCCAGGGGGCGATCACCCCTCCACTTT.

The J gene is TRBJ2-5, the V gene TRBV6-5; 7 bases match TRBD2. The CDR3 length is 15 residues. Per germline, CDR1 MNHEY and CDR2 SVGAGI. V lost 0 bases, J lost 5 bases, and 6 bases stayed unmatched. CDR3 sequence (DNA): TGTGCCAGCAGTTACTCGAGGGGAGGGAGGGAGACCCAGTACTTC. Its translation: CASSYSRGGRETQYF.

The gene calls are TRBV7-9 and TRBJ1-1, with D hard to call. V lost 4 bases to trimming and J lost 3 bases, with 15 bases between them. Germline V gene data show CDR1 as SEHNR and CDR2 as FQNEAQ (reference sequence). This CDR3 contains 15 residues. CDR3 DNA: TGTGCCAGCAGCTCCCGAGGGATCATGGACACTGAAGCTTTCTTT. As protein: CASSSRGIMDTEAFF.

The chain joins TRBV30 to TRBJ2-1, with no clear D. The length of the CDR3 is 12 residues. Germline CDR1 reads GTSNPN; CDR2 reads SVGIG (reference sequence). Trimming stripped 1 base from V and 12 bases from J, with 13 bases between. CDR3: CAWSAELVRQFF. CDR3 DNA sequence: TGTGCCTGGAGTGCGGAGCTTGTCAGGCAGTTCTTC.

V gene TRBV3-1 (or the pseudogene TRBV3-2) combines with J gene TRBJ2-7; possibly TRBD1 for D (5 bases). CDR3 size: 15 residues. The V end lost 1 base, the J end lost 2 bases, and 12 bases lay between the germline ends. CDR1 is LGHDT and CDR2 is YNNKEL in the germline V gene (reference sequence). This CDR3 reads CASSQVHQGPYEQYF. Here the CDR3 DNA reads TGTGCCAGCAGCCAAGTTCACCAGGGCCCCTACGAGCAGTACTTC.

The chain links TRBV3-1 (or the pseudogene TRBV3-2) to TRBJ1-6, with D unclear. CDR3 length: 13 amino acids. Trimming took off 5 bases at V and 7 bases at J, with 9 bases between the two ends. Germline V gene data show CDR1 as LGHDT and CDR2 as YNNKEL (reference sequence). Here the CDR3 DNA reads TGTGCCAGCAGCGAGAGACTAAATTCACCCCTCCACTTT. Its protein product is CASSERLNSPLHF.

The V gene is TRBV6-6, the J gene TRBJ2-7; 9 nucleotides line up with TRBD1. This CDR3 is 15 amino acids long. J gave up 7 bases and V 0 bases, and 7 bases lay outside the gene matches. Germline lookup yields CDR1 MNHNY and CDR2 SVGAGI (reference sequence). The CDR3 protein is CASSYSGTGFEEQYF. CDR3 coding DNA: TGTGCCAGCAGTTACTCCGGGACAGGGTTTGAGGAGCAGTACTTC.